These 10 T cell receptor beta chains were sequenced from one sample in a study of shared clonotypes between healthy human individuals. Data came from immunoSEQ multiplex PCR; TCRdb stores just in-frame clones and leaves some out. Among approximately 2.5 million clones listed, around 90% were seen once. The sample consisted of naive CD4+ T cells sorted from blood. The subset here: CD45RA+ positively selected. The origin of the receptors is a man younger than 35 in good health.

The chain combines TRBV29-1 with TRBJ1-1; D remains ambiguous. Germline V lookup: CDR1 SQVTM, CDR2 ANQGSEA. The CDR3 loop spans 13 amino acids. V dropped 3 bases and J dropped 1 base, with 9 bases sitting between them. CDR3 sequence reads: CSVDPGSNTEAFF. The CDR3 nucleotides are TGCAGCGTTGACCCCGGATCGAACACTGAAGCTTTCTTT.

This clone is a singleton in its sample. J is TRBJ2-2 and V is TRBV9; D gene ambiguous. Germline V gene lookup returns CDR1 SGDLS and CDR2 YYNGEE. The length of the CDR3 is 15 residues. V gave up 0 bases and J gave up 5 bases, with 11 bases separating them. The CDR3 DNA sequence: TGTGCCAGCAGCGTAGAAACGACCTTAACCGGGGAGCTGTTTTTT. It translates to CASSVETTLTGELFF.

J is TRBJ1-3 and V is TRBV5-6; unclear D gene. The germline V and J ends were trimmed by 4 bases and 2 bases, with 7 bases remaining between them. The CDR3 totals 13 residues. Germline lookup yields CDR1 SGHDT and CDR2 YYEEEE. In DNA, the CDR3 is TGTGCCAGCAGCGCTGACCCTGGAAACACCATATATTTT. Protein product: CASSADPGNTIYF.

This clone was found once. As DNA, the CDR3 is TGTGCCAGCAGTTTGAGGGCTACCGGCTCCTACGAGCAGTACTTC. This encodes CASSLRATGSYEQYF. The chain combines TRBV6-6 with TRBJ2-7; tentatively, D is TRBD2 (5 bases). CDR1 MNHNY and CDR2 SVGAGI come from the germline V gene (reference sequence). This CDR3 has 15 amino acids. V was clipped by 4 bases and J by 0 bases, with 13 bases between them.

The chain joins TRBV6-5 to TRBJ1-2; TRBD1 is a possible D gene (6 bases). This CDR3 is 15 amino acids long. Deletions cut 6 bases from V and 10 bases from J, with 24 bases between. Germline CDR1 and CDR2: MNHEY and SVGAGI. The CDR3 coding sequence is TGTGCCAGCAGGCTCGGACAGCACGTAAGAGAAGACTACACCTTC. Translated, it gives CASRLGQHVREDYTF.

This clone has just one count. The chain links TRBV7-2 to TRBJ2-6; D is ambiguous. This CDR3 is 15 amino acids long. Trimming pared 5 bases from V and 0 bases from J, leaving 8 bases between. In germline, CDR1 is SGHTA, CDR2 FQGNSA. CDR3 DNA: TGTGCCAGCAGCCTGTACTCCTCTGGGGCCAACGTCCTGACTTTC. Translating gives CASSLYSSGANVLTF.

This clone was observed a handful of times. This sequence joins TRBV10-3 and TRBJ1-6; D remains ambiguous. Trimming removed 10 bases from V and 9 bases from J, with 16 bases in between. There are 13 residues in the CDR3. Looked up from germline, CDR1 is ENHRY and CDR2 is SYGVKD. The CDR3 sequence: CATATDRASPLHF. The CDR3 nucleotides are TGTGCCACCGCGACGGACCGGGCTTCACCCCTCCACTTT.

The chain has TRBV25-1 and TRBJ1-1; tentative D call: TRBD1 (5 bases). V was clipped by 6 bases and J by 7 bases, with 18 bases between them. The CDR3 is made up of 14 amino acids. Germline loops: CDR1 MGHDK, CDR2 SYGVNS. CDR3 DNA sequence: TGTGCCAGCAGGGGGGGGGTCCGAAGTAATGAAGCTTTCTTT. Translated, it gives CASRGGVRSNEAFF.

The chain uses TRBV30 and TRBJ1-5; D gene ambiguous. Per the germline V gene, CDR1 is GTSNPN and CDR2 is SVGIG (reference sequence). V lost 3 bases, J lost 3 bases, and 9 bases lay in between. The CDR3 runs 13 residues. In DNA form, the CDR3 reads TGTGCCTGGAGGGACGGATACAATCAGCCCCAGCATTTT. It is translated as CAWRDGYNQPQHF. Complete variable domain (other parts from reference TRBV30 and TRBJ1-5): SQTIHQWPATLVQPVGSPLSLECTVEGTSNPNLYWYRQAAGRGLQLLFYSVGIGQISSEVPQNLSASRPQDRQFILSSKKLLLSDSGFYLCAWRDGYNQPQHFGDGTRLSIL.

The rearrangement uses TRBV10-1 and TRBJ2-5; D gene uncertain. The germline V and J ends were trimmed by 0 bases and 1 base, with 6 bases remaining between them. This CDR3 region has 14 residues. Germline V lookup: CDR1 WNHNN, CDR2 SYGVQD (reference sequence). The DNA for the CDR3 is TGCGCCAGCAGTGAGTCGGGGTTCCAAGAGACCCAGTACTTC. Translation: CASSESGFQETQYF.